The clone carrying this T cell receptor beta chain came up a few times. TCRdb re-called the RT-PCR reads through MiXCR, storing one row per CDR3 protein. This sample has 300,000 to 350,000 distinct CDR3 sequences, with 20% to 25% found just once. The data belong to a study of response to subunit inactivated influenza vaccine. CDR1 is GTSNPN, CDR2 SVGIG, per germline (reference sequence). After removal of 3 bases from V and 0 bases from J, the junction contained 3 bases not matched to a gene. CDR3 length equals 14 residues. The TCR comes from a man between 50 and 75 years old who received an inactivated influenza vaccine. The material sequenced was PBMCs from blood, taken 21 months after vaccination. This chain joins TRBV30 and TRBJ1-1, with 8 positions matching TRBD1. The CDR3 is CAWRGTGLNTEAFF. The CDR3 DNA reads as TGTGCCTGGAGGGGGACAGGCCTGAACACTGAAGCTTTCTTT.